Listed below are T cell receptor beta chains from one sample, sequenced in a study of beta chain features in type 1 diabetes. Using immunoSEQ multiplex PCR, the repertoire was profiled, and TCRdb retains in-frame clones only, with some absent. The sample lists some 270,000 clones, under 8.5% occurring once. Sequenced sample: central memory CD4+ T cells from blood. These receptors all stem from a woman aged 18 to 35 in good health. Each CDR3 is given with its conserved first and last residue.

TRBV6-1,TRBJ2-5,CATSPGGGRETQYF
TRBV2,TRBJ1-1,CAIQGRNTEAFF
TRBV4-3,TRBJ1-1,CASSQGGQGSTEAFF
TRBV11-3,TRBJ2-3,CASSLAGWDHSTDTQYF
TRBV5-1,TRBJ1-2,CASSLFSGRGYTF
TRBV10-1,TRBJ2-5,CASSEADSGRGAETQYF
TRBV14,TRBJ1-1,CASSQGSGGKTEAFF
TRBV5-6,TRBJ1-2,CASSSLGSYGYTF
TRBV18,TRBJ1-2,CASSQGQNYGYTF
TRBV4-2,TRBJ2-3,CASREMGRGSTDTQYF
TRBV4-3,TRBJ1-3,CASSQSQGAWGNTIYF
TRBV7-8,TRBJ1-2,CASTPELNYGYTF
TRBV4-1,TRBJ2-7,CASSLLSGRAGPHEQYF
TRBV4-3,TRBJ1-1,CASSQLGSNTEAFF
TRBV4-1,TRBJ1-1,CASSQGIAGRGTEAFF
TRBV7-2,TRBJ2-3,CASSLGGITDTQYF
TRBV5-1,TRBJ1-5,CASRPGTGAGQPQHF
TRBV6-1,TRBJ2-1,CASRARGDNEQFF
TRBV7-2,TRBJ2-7,CASSTGTGVDEQYF
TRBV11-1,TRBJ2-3,CASSSSDTQYF
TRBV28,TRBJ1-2,CAITAQRGYTF
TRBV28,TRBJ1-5,CASLQGTSNQPQHF
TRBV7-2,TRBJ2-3,CASSRGRGSTDTQYF
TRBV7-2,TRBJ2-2,CASSPGTANTGELFF
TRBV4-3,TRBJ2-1,CASSQGLAGLDEQFF
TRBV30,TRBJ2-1,CAWSFGGEQFF
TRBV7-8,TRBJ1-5,CASSLVERTYQPQHF
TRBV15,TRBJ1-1,CATSRGGVNTEAFF
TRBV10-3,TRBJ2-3,CAISTQGVTDTQYF
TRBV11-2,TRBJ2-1,CASSQLAGGRNEQFF
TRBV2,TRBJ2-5,CASSERGVETQYF
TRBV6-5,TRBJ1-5,CASSTGGGVNQPQHF
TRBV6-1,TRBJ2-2,CASSSGRSTGELFF
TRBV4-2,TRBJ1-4,CASSQERHLAGEKLFF
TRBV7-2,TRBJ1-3,CASSLDRDAYGNTIYF
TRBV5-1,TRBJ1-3,CASSLGLTPGNTIYF
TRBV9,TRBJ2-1,CASSARSGRVANEQFF
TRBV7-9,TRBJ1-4,CASAPGLTTNEKLFF
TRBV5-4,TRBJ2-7,CASSRRNSYEQYF
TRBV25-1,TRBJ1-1,CASLINTEAFF
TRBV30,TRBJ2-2,CAEGDWNTGELFF
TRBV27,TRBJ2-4,CASSSNLRHGLAKNIQYF
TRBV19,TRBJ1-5,CASNDPGVNQPQHF
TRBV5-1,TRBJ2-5,CASSLGAEETQYF
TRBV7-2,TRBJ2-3,CASSLAGGAVDTQYF